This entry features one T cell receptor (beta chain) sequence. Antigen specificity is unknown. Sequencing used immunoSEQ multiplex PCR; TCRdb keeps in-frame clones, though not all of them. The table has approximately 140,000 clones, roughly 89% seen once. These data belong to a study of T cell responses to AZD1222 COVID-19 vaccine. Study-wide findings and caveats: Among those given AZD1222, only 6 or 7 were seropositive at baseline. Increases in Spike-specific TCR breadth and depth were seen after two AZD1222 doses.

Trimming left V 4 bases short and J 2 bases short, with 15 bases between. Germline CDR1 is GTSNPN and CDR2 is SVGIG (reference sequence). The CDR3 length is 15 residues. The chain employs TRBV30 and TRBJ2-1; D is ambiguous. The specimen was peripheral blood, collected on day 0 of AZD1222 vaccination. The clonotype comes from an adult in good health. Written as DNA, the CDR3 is TGTGCCTGGAATTCTCCCAGAGGAACCTACAATGAGCAGTTCTTC. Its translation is CAWNSPRGTYNEQFF.